One and the same sample provided the 20 T cell receptor beta chains below, sequenced in a study of early T cells in non-severe SARS-CoV-2 infection. MiXCR, run by TCRdb on the 5' RACE reads, gives a single entry per CDR3 protein. The repertoire holds more than 20,000 distinct CDR3 sequences, with more than 5% as singletons. The material sequenced was whole blood, taken at baseline. The receptors come from an adult who was a healthcare worker with PCR-confirmed SARS-CoV-2 infection or an uninfected control (not recorded which).

This clonotype was recorded at least ten times. CDR3 protein: CATSRNMDRGNEKLFF. CDR3 in DNA: TGTGCCACCAGCAGAAATATGGACAGGGGCAATGAAAAACTGTTTTTT. This chain links TRBV15 with TRBJ1-4; TRBD1 agrees at 9 bases. The V gene's germline CDR1 is LNHNV and CDR2 YYDKDF (reference sequence). The CDR3 is 16 amino acids. Trimming cost V 2 bases and J 5 bases; bases outside gene matches: 6.

V gene TRBV10-2 combines with J gene TRBJ2-7; D remains ambiguous. V was pared by 7 bases and J by 0 bases, with 4 bases between. This CDR3 contains 11 residues. The germline V gene has CDR1 WSHSY and CDR2 SAAADI. The CDR3 here is CASNRSYEQYF. CDR3 DNA sequence: TGCGCCAGCAATCGCTCCTACGAGCAGTACTTC.

The chain recombines TRBV7-9 with TRBJ2-5; D unresolved. CDR1 and CDR2 (germline): SEHNR, FQNEAQ (reference sequence). Deletions cut 5 bases from V and 6 bases from J, with 7 bases between. This CDR3 spans 11 amino acids. The CDR3 is CASSTQKTQYF. The DNA of the CDR3 is TGTGCCAGCAGCACGCAGAAGACCCAGTACTTC.

There are a few counts of this clonotype. This chain links TRBV6-5 with TRBJ1-1, with unresolved D. Germline loops: CDR1 MNHEY, CDR2 SVGAGI. The CDR3 runs 15 residues. Trimming left V 5 bases short and J 2 bases short, with 15 bases between. The CDR3 DNA reads as TGTGCCAGCAGTGGGGAATTATCACCTAACACTGAAGCTTTCTTT. Amino acid sequence: CASSGELSPNTEAFF.

This clonotype was recorded a few times. J is TRBJ1-1 and V is TRBV19; 7 positions agree with TRBD1. The germline V gene encodes CDR1 LNHDA and CDR2 SQIVND (reference sequence). CDR3 size: 13 residues. The trim removed 5 bases at V and 4 bases at J, leaving 4 bases unmatched. Here the CDR3 reads CASSPQGLTEAFF. CDR3 sequence (DNA): TGTGCCAGTAGTCCACAGGGGCTCACTGAAGCTTTCTTT.

This clonotype has only a few counts. The chain combines TRBV30 with TRBJ1-1, with 9 bases matching TRBD1. V lost 8 bases and J lost 1; bases outside the gene matches: 5. This CDR3 region has 13 residues. Per the germline V gene, CDR1 is GTSNPN and CDR2 is SVGIG (reference sequence). The CDR3 region has the DNA TGTGCCAGAAGGGACAGGGCGAACACTGAAGCTTTCTTT. Its translation is CARRDRANTEAFF.

The CDR3 sequence is CASSLRAGGNYEQYF. CDR3 DNA sequence: TGTGCCAGCAGCTTACGAGCGGGGGGGAATTACGAGCAGTACTTC. This chain joins TRBV7-2 and TRBJ2-7; 10 bases are a match to TRBD2. Germline CDR1 SGHTA, CDR2 FQGNSA. With V trimmed by 2 bases and J by 4 bases, 5 bases remained unmatched. The CDR3 sequence is 15 residues long.

In this sample, this clonotype is medium-sized. The chain links TRBV4-1 to TRBJ2-6, with D unclear. Germline V gene lookup returns CDR1 MGHRA and CDR2 YSYEKL. The CDR3 contains 18 residues. Trimming removed 2 bases from V and 1 base from J, with 15 bases in between. The CDR3 DNA sequence: TGCGCCAGCAGCCAACCTCTGCAGAGCCAGTCTGGGGCCAACGTCCTGACTTTC. Amino acid sequence: CASSQPLQSQSGANVLTF.

This clonotype was seen at least ten times. This chain connects TRBV7-6 to TRBJ2-5, with 10 bases matching TRBD1. The CDR3 consists of 15 residues. CDR1 and CDR2 (germline): SGHVS, FNYEAQ. Trimming removed 7 bases from V and 5 bases from J; junction bases left unmatched: 10. CDR3 in DNA: TGTGCCAGCATGTCGGGACAGGGGAGGGTGGAGACCCAGTACTTC. It is translated as CASMSGQGRVETQYF.

Of note for this clonotype: A read error may explain this, as a much larger clone is one base away. This chain connects TRBV7-6 to TRBJ2-4, with 7 bases fitting TRBD1. The CDR3 covers 14 residues. V shed 7 bases and J 8 bases; nucleotides not matched to a gene: 11. Germline CDR1 SGHVS, CDR2 FNYEAQ. The CDR3 region has the DNA TGTGCCAGCAACTCACCCGACAGGGCGGACATTCAGTACTTC. Its protein product is CASNSPDRADIQYF.

This rearrangement joins TRBV12-3 or TRBV12-4 to TRBJ2-5; 14 bases align to TRBD2. Trimming at V came to 5 bases and at J to 2 bases, leaving 10 bases not matched to a gene. The CDR3 loop spans 18 amino acids. For the CDR3, the DNA is TGTGCCAGCAGTCTAGTCCCGGGACTAGCGGGGGCACAAGAGACCCAGTACTTC. Residues: CASSLVPGLAGAQETQYF.

Many counts were recorded for this clonotype. Here the CDR3 reads CAISESTTDTQYF. The CDR3 DNA reads as TGTGCCATCAGTGAGTCAACCACAGATACGCAGTATTTT. This chain connects TRBV10-3 to TRBJ2-3, with D unresolved. The ends were cut back, 0 bases at V and 2 bases at J, with 3 bases in the middle. Per the germline V gene, CDR1 is ENHRY and CDR2 is SYGVKD. CDR3 length equals 13 residues.

This sequence joins TRBV18 and TRBJ1-3; D unclear. Germline V gives CDR1 KGHSH, CDR2 LQKENI. The CDR3 covers 14 residues. V gave up 2 bases and J gave up 0 bases, with 5 bases separating them. CDR3 DNA sequence: TGTGCCAGCTCACCATCGGGCTCTGGAAACACCATATATTTT. It encodes CASSPSGSGNTIYF.

This clonotype is judged medium-sized. This chain connects TRBV5-4 to TRBJ2-1; D is ambiguous. The germline V gene encodes CDR1 SGHNT and CDR2 YYREEE (reference sequence). Trimming left V 4 bases short and J 9 bases short, with 11 bases between. This CDR3 region has 12 residues. CDR3 in amino acids: CASSPPAREQFF. Here the CDR3 DNA reads TGTGCCAGCAGCCCCCCAGCGCGTGAGCAGTTCTTC.

There are a few counts of this clonotype. V usage is TRBV30 and J usage is TRBJ2-3; tentatively, D is TRBD1 (5 bases). Looked up from germline, CDR1 is GTSNPN and CDR2 is SVGIG (reference sequence). Trimming removed 1 base at V and 1 base at J, with 9 bases between. This CDR3 region has 14 residues. CDR3 region: CAWSGSQGTDTQYF. The CDR3 DNA is TGTGCCTGGAGTGGGTCACAGGGCACAGATACGCAGTATTTT.

The chain employs TRBV9 and TRBJ1-1, with 7 bases aligning to TRBD1. CDR1 is SGDLS and CDR2 is YYNGEE in the germline V gene. V shed 3 bases and J 7 bases; nucleotides not matched to a gene: 9. The CDR3 is 14 residues long. CDR3 nucleotide sequence: TGTGCCAGCAGCGCTCAGACAGGGAGGGGTGAAGCTTTCTTT. Encoded protein: CASSAQTGRGEAFF.

The chain is built from TRBV7-9 and TRBJ1-2, with D possibly TRBD1 on 6 matching bases. CDR3 length: 12 residues. Germline CDR1 is SEHNR and CDR2 is FQNEAQ (reference sequence). The V gene lost 5 bases and the J gene lost 6 bases, with 10 bases spanning the gap. The CDR3 here is CASSPGQNGYTF. The CDR3 bases are TGTGCCAGCAGCCCCGGACAGAATGGCTACACCTTC.

This clonotype was seen more than once but under ten times. This chain connects TRBV7-9 to TRBJ1-4; the D is unclear. Trimming left V 3 bases short and J 10 bases short, with 9 bases between. This CDR3 has 12 residues. Germline V gene lookup returns CDR1 SEHNR and CDR2 FQNEAQ (reference sequence). CDR3 coding DNA: TGTGCCAGCAGCTTGCCCGGCGGAAAACTGTTTTTT. It codes for CASSLPGGKLFF.

The chain has TRBV7-6 and TRBJ1-5; D is undetermined. This CDR3 region has 12 residues. Germline CDR1 reads SGHVS; CDR2 reads FNYEAQ. Trimming shortened V by 5 bases and J by 7 bases, and 9 bases separated the two germline ends. The CDR3 nucleotides are TGTGCCAGCAGCCCCCCGGGACAGCCCCAGCATTTT. It yields the protein CASSPPGQPQHF.

This clonotype was counted a few times. The V gene is TRBV5-1, the J gene TRBJ2-3; a possible D gene is TRBD1 (6 bases). With 0 bases removed from V and 2 bases from J, the gap between germline ends came to 13 bases. This CDR3 spans 16 amino acids. Germline CDR1 SGHRS, CDR2 YFSETQ. Written as DNA, the CDR3 is TGCGCCAGCAGCTTGGTTCGGCAGGGGATCACAGATACGCAGTATTTT. Translation: CASSLVRQGITDTQYF.